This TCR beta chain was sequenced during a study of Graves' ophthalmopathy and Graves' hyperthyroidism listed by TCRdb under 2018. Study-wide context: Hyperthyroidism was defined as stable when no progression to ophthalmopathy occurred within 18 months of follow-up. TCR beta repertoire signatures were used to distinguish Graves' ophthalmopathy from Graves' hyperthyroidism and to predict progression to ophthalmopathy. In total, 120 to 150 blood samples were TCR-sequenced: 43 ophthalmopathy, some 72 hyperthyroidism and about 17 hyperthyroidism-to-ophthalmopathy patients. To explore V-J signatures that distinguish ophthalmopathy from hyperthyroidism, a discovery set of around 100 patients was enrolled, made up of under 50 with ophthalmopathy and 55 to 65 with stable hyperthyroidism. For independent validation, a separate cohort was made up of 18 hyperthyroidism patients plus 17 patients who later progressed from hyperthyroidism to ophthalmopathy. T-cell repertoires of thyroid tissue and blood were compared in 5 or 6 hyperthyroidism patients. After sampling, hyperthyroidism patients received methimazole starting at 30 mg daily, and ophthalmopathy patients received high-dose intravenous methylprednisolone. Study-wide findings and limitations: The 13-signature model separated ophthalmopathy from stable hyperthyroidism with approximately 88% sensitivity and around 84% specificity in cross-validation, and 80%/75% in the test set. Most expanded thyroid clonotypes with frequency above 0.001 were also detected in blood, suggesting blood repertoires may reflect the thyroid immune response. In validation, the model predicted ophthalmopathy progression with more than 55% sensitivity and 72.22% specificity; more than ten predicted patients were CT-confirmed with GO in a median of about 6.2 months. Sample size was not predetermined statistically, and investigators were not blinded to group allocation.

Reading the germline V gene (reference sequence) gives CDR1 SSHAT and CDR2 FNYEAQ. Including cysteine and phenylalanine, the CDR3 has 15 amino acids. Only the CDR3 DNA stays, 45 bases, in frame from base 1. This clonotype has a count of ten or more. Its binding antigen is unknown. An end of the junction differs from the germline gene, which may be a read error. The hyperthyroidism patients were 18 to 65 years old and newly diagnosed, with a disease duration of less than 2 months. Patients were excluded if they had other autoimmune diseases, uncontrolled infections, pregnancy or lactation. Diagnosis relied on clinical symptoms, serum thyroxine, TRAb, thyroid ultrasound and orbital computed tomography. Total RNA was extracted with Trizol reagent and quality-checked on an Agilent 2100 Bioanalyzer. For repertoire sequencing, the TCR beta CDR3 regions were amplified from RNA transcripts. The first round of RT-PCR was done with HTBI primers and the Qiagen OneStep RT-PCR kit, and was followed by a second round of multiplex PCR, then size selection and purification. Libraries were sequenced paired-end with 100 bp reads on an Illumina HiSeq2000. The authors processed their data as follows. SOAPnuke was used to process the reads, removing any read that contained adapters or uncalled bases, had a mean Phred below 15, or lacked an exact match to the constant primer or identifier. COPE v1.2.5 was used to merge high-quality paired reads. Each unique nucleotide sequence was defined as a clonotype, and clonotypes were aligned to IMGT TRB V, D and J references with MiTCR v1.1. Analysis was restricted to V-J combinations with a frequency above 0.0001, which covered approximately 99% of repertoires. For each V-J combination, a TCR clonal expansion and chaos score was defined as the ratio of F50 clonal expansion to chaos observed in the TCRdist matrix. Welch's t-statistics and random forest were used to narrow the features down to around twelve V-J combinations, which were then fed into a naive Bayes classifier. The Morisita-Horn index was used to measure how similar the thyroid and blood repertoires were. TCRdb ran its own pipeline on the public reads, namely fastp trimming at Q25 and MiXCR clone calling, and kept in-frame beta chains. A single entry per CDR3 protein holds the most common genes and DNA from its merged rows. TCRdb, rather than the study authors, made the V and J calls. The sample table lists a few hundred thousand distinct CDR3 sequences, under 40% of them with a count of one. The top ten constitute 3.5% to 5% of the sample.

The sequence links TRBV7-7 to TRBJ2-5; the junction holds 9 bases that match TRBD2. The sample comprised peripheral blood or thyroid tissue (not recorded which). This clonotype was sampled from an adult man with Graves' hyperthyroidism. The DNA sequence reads TGTGCTAGCAGCTCTGCGGGGGGGCTACGGGAGACCCAGTACTTC. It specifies CASSSAGGLRETQYF.